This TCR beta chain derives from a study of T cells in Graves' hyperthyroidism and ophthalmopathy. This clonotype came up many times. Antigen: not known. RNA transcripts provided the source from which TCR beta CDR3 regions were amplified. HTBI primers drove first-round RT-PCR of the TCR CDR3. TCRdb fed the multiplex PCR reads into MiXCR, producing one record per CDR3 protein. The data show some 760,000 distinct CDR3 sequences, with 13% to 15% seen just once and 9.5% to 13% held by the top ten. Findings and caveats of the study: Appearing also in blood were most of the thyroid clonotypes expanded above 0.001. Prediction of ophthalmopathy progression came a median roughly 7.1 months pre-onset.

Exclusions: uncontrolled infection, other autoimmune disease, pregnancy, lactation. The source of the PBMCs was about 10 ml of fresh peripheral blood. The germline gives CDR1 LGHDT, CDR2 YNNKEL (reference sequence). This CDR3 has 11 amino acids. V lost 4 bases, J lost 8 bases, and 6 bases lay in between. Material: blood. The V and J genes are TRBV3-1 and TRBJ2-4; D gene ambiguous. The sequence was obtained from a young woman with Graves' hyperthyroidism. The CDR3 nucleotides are TGTGCCAGCAGCCTCGATGACATTCAGTACTTC. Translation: CASSLDDIQYF.